Below, 8 T cell receptor beta chains from the same sample are listed, as sequenced in a study of T-cell memory formation after mild COVID-19. TCRdb used MiXCR to reprocess the 5' RACE reads, holding one entry per CDR3 protein. Altogether roughly 89,000 distinct CDR3 sequences are present, around 13% being singletons, with the ten largest covering about 29%. Material: PBMCs or a T cell subset sorted from them (not recorded which). The receptors stem from an adult woman who had mild COVID-19 (a few samples of this study predate the infection). Cell type and time point are not known.

The rearrangement joins TRBV12-3 or TRBV12-4 to TRBJ2-5; possible D gene TRBD2, 5 bases. V shed 2 bases and J shed 0 bases, with 7 bases lying between them. The CDR3 runs to 14 residues. The CDR3 region has the DNA TGTGCCAGCAGTTTATCGCGGGACCAAGAGACCCAGTACTTC. Protein product: CASSLSRDQETQYF.

This clonotype has a handful of counts. J is TRBJ2-1 and V is TRBV7-9; D remains unclear. The length of the CDR3 is 12 residues. Germline V gives CDR1 SEHNR, CDR2 FQNEAQ (reference sequence). V was trimmed by 3 bases and J by 8 bases, leaving 8 bases between them. CDR3 protein: CASSFPGDEQFF. The CDR3 coding sequence is TGTGCCAGCAGCTTTCCCGGTGATGAGCAGTTCTTC.

In its sample, this clonotype was seen many times. V and J are TRBV7-3 and TRBJ2-1; 15 positions agree with TRBD2. The CDR3 runs 18 residues. Germline values: CDR1 SGHTA, CDR2 FQGTGA. The J segment lost 4 bases and the V segment lost 2 bases, leaving 6 bases of the junction unmatched. The CDR3 protein is CASSLGGLAGGQYNEQFF. The CDR3 DNA reads as TGTGCCAGCAGCTTAGGGGGACTAGCGGGAGGACAATACAATGAGCAGTTCTTC.

The chain links TRBV12-3 or TRBV12-4 to TRBJ2-2; possible D gene TRBD1, 6 bases. Trimming took 6 bases from V and 6 from J, leaving 14 bases between them. This CDR3 region has 14 residues. The CDR3 DNA reads TGTGCCAGCAGCGAAGACAGGATCCCCGGGGAGCTGTTTTTT. Translation: CASSEDRIPGELFF.

This clonotype turned up a few times. The V and J genes are TRBV27 and TRBJ1-4; a possible D gene is TRBD1 (5 bases). The CDR3 runs to 14 residues. Germline V gene lookup returns CDR1 MNHEY and CDR2 SMNVEV (reference sequence). The germline V and J ends were trimmed by 2 bases and 7 bases, with 11 bases remaining between them. For the CDR3, the DNA is TGTGCCAGCAGTTTAACGGGGCTAGGTGAAAAACTGTTTTTT. Translation: CASSLTGLGEKLFF.

The chain employs TRBV24-1 and TRBJ2-1, with 8 bases matching TRBD2. Germline V gene lookup returns CDR1 KGHDR and CDR2 SFDVKD. This CDR3 region has 19 residues. J was trimmed by 4 bases and V by 1 base; bases with no gene match: 14. The CDR3 region has the DNA TGTGCCACCAGTGATTTCCCCACTAGCGGCCAAGGATCATACAATGAGCAGTTCTTC. Amino acid sequence: CATSDFPTSGQGSYNEQFF.

This clonotype showed up just a few times. This chain links TRBV7-8 with TRBJ2-7; D is perhaps TRBD1 (5 bases). The CDR3 is made up of 11 amino acids. Per the germline V gene, CDR1 is SGHVS and CDR2 is FQNEAQ. Trimming left V 5 bases short and J 6 bases short, with 8 bases between. CDR3 nucleotides: TGTGCCAGCAGCCCAGGGATCGAGCAGTACTTC. Its protein product is CASSPGIEQYF.

This clonotype has just a few counts. The chain joins TRBV7-3 to TRBJ2-6; D remains unclear. The CDR3 is made up of 15 amino acids. The V and J ends lost 4 bases and 0 bases respectively, with 7 bases between them. Per germline, CDR1 SGHTA and CDR2 FQGTGA. CDR3 residues: CASSSQRSGANVLTF. In DNA, the CDR3 is TGTGCCAGCAGCTCCCAGCGCTCTGGGGCCAACGTCCTGACTTTC.